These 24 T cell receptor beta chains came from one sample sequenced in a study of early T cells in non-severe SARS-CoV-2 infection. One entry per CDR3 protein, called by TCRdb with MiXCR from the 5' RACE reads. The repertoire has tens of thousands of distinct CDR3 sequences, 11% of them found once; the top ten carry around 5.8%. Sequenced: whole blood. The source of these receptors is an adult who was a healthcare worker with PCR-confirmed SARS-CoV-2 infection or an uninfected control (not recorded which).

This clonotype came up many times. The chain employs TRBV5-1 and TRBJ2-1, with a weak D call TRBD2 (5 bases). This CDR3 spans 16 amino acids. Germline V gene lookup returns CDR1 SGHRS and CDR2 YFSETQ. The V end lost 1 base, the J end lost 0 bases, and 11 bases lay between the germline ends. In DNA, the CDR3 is TGCGCCAGCAGCTTGAGGCATACTAGCTCCTACAATGAGCAGTTCTTC. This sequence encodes CASSLRHTSSYNEQFF. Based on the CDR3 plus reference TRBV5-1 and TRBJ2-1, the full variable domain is KAGVTQTPRYLIKTRGQQVTLSCSPISGHRSVSWYQQTPGQGLQFLFEYFSETQRNKGNFPGRFSGRQFSNSRSEMNVSTLELGDSALYLCASSLRHTSSYNEQFFGPGTRLTVL.

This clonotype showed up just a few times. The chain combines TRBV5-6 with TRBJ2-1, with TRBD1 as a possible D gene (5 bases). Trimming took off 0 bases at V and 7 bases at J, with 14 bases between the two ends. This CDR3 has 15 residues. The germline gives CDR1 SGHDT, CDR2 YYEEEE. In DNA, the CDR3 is TGTGCCAGCAGCTTGGGCCTCCAGGGTGTGAATGAGCAGTTCTTC. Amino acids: CASSLGLQGVNEQFF.

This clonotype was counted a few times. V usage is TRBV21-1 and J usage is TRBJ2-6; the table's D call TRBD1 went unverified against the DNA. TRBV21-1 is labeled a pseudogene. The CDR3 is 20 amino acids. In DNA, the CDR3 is TGTGCCAGCAGGGGCCCCAGGCTGGACAGCCAAGTCCCTGGGGCCAACGTCCTGACTTTC. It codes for CASRGPRLDSQVPGANVLTF.

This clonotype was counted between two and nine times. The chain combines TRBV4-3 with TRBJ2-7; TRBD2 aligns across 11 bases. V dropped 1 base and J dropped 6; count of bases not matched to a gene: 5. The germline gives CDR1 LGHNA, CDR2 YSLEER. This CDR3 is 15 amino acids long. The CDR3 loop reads CASSQAPLAGVEQYF. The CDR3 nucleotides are TGCGCCAGCAGCCAAGCACCACTAGCGGGAGTCGAGCAGTACTTC.

The CDR3 reads CASSLIGGSTDTQYF. CDR3 nucleotide sequence: TGTGCCAGCAGCTTGATCGGCGGGAGCACAGATACGCAGTATTTT. The genes are TRBV7-8 and TRBJ2-3; possibly TRBD2 for D (5 bases). CDR1 and CDR2 (germline): SGHVS, FQNEAQ. The ends were cut back, 3 bases at V and 0 bases at J, with 10 bases in the middle. The CDR3 consists of 15 residues.

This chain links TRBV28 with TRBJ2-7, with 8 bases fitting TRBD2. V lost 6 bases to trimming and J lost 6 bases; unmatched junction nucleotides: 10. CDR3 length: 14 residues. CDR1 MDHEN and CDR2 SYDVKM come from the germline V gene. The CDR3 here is CASRDPAGAGEQYF. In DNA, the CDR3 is TGTGCCAGCAGGGACCCAGCGGGAGCAGGCGAGCAGTACTTC.

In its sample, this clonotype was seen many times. The DNA of the CDR3 is TGTGCCAGCAGCCACCGGGATTTCACAGATACGCAGTATTTT. This codes for CASSHRDFTDTQYF. V usage is TRBV7-2 and J usage is TRBJ2-3, with TRBD2 as a possible D gene (5 bases). Per the germline V gene, CDR1 is SGHTA and CDR2 is FQGNSA. Between the trimmed V and J ends, which lost 5 bases and 2 bases, there was a span of 11 bases. The CDR3 runs to 14 residues.

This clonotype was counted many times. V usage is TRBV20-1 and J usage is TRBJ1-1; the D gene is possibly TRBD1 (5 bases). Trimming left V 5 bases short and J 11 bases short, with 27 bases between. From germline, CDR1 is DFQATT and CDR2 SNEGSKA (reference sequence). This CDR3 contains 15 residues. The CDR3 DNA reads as TGCAGTGCTGTCGCAATGAGGCGGGGGGGTTTGACGGCTTTCTTT. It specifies CSAVAMRRGGLTAFF.

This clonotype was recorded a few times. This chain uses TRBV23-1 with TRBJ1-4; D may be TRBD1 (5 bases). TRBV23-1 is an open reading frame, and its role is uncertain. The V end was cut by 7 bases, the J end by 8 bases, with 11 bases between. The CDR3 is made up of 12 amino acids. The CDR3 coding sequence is TGCGCCAGCACAGGGAGGGGCGAAAAACTGTTTTTT. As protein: CASTGRGEKLFF.

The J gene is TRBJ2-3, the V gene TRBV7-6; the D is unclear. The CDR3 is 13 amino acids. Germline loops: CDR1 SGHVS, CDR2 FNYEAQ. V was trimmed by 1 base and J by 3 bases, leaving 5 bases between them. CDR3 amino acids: CASSLEWTDTQYF. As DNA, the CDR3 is TGTGCCAGCAGCTTAGAGTGGACAGATACGCAGTATTTT.

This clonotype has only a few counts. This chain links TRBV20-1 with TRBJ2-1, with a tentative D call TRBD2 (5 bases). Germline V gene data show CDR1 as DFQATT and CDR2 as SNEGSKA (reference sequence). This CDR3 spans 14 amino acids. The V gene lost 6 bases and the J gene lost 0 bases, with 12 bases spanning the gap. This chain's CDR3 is CSASLGNSYNEQFF. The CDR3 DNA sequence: TGCAGTGCCTCACTAGGCAACTCCTACAATGAGCAGTTCTTC.

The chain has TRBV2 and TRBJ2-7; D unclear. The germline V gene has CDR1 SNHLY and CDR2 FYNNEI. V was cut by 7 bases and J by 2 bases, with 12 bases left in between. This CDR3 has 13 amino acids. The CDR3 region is CASKTGPTYEQYF. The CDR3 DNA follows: TGTGCCAGCAAAACCGGGCCCACCTACGAGCAGTACTTC.

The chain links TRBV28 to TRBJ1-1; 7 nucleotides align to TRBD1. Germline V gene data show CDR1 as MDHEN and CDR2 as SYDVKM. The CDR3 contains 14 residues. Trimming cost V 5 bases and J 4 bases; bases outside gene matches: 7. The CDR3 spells CASSVTGVSTEAFF. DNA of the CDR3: TGTGCCAGCAGTGTTACAGGGGTTAGCACTGAAGCTTTCTTT.

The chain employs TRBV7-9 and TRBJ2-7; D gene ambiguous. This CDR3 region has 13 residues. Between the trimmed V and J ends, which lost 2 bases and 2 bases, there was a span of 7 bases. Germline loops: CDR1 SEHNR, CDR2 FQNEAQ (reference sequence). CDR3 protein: CASSLKGTYEQYF. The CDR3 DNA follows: TGTGCCAGCAGCTTAAAGGGTACCTACGAGCAGTACTTC.

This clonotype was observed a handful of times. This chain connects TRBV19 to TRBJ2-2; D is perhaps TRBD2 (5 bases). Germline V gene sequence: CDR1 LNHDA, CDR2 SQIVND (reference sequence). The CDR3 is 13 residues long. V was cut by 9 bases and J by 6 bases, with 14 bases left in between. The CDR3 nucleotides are TGTGCCAGCCAACGGGGAGAGGCCGGGGAGCTGTTTTTT. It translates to CASQRGEAGELFF. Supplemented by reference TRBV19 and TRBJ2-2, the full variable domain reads DGGITQSPKYLFRKEGQNVTLSCEQNLNHDAMYWYRQDPGQGLRLIYYSQIVNDFQKGDIAEGYSVSREKKESFPLTVTSAQKNPTAFYLCASQRGEAGELFFGEGSRLTVL.

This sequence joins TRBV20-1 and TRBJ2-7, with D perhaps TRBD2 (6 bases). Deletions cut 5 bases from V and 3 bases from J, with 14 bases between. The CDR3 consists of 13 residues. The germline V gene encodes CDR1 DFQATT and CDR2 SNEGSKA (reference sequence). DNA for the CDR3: TGCAGTGCTCCTTTTGATAGCGGCTACGAGCAGTACTTC. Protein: CSAPFDSGYEQYF.

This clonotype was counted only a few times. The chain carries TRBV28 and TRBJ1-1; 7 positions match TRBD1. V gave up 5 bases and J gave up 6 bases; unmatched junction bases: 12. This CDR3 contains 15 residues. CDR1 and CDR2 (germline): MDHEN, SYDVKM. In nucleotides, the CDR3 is TGTGCCAGCAGTCGAAAGCGAGGGGGCTGGGCTGAAGCTTTCTTT. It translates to CASSRKRGGWAEAFF.

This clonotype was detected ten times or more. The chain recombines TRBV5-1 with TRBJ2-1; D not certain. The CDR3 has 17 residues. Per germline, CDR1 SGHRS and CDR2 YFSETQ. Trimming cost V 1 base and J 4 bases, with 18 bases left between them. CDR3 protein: CASSLLFGTSSYNEQFF. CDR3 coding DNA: TGCGCCAGCAGCTTGTTATTCGGTACCAGCTCTTACAATGAGCAGTTCTTC.

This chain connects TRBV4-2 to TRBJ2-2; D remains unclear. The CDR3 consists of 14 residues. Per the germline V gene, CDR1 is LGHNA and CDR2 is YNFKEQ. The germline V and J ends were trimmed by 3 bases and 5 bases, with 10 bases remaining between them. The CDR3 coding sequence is TGTGCCAGCAGCCAGAATAGGGAAACCGGGGAGCTGTTTTTT. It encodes CASSQNRETGELFF.

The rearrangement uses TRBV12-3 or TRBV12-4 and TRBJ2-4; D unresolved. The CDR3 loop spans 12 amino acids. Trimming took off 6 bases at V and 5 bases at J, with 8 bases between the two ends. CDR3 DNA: TGTGCCAGCAGCCTGAACGAAAACATTCAGTACTTC. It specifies CASSLNENIQYF.

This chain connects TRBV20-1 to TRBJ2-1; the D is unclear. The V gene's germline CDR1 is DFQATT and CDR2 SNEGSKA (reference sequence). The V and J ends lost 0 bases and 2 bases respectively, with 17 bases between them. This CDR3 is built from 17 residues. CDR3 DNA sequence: TGCAGTGCTAGAGACCCGTCCCGGACGCTTACCTACAATGAGCAGTTCTTC. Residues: CSARDPSRTLTYNEQFF.

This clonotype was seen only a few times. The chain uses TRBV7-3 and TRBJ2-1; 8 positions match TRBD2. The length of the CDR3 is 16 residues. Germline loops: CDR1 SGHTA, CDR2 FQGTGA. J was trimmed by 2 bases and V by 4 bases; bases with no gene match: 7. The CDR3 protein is CASSSSLSGTYNEQFF. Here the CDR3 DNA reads TGTGCCAGCAGCTCCAGTCTTAGCGGGACCTACAATGAGCAGTTCTTC.

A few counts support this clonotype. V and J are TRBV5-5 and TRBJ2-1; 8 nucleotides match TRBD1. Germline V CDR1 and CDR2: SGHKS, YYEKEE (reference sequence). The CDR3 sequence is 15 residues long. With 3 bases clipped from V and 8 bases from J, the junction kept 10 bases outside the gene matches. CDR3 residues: CASSWGPDRADEQFF. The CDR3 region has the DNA TGTGCCAGCAGCTGGGGACCGGACAGGGCCGATGAGCAGTTCTTC.

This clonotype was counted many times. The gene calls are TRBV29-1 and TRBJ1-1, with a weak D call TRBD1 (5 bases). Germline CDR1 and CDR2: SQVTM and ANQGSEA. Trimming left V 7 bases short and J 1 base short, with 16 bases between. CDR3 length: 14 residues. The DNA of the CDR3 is TGCAGCGCCCACCGAGGGGAGTGGAACACTGAAGCTTTCTTT. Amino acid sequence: CSAHRGEWNTEAFF.